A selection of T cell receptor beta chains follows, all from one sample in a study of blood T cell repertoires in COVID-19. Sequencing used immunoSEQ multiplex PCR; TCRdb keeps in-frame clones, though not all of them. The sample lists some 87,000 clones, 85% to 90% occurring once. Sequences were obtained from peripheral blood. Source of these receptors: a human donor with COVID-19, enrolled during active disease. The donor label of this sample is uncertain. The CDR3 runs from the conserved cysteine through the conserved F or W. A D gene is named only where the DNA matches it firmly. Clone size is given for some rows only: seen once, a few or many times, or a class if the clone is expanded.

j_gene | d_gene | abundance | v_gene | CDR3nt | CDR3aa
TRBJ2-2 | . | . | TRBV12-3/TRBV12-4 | TGTGCCAGCAGGGCTCAGGGTGCCGGGGAGCTGTTTTTT | CASRAQGAGELFF
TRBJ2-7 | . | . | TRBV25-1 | TGTGCCAGCAGTGAATCGAGCGGCTCCTACGAGCAGTACTTC | CASSESSGSYEQYF
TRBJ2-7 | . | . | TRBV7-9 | TGTGCCAGCAGCCCCCGACAGGCTAACTACGAGCAGTACTTC | CASSPRQANYEQYF
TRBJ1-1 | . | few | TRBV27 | TGTGCCAGCTCCTCAGACAGGTTTCACACTGAAGCTTTCTTT | CASSSDRFHTEAFF
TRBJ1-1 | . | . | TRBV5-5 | TGTGCCAGCAGCTTGTGGTTTGGGGACTACATGAACACTGAAGCTTTCTTT | CASSLWFGDYMNTEAFF
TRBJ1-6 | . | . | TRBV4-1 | TGCGCCAGCAGCCAGAGGCCCGGGGTGGGGTCACCCCTCCACTTT | CASSQRPGVGSPLHF
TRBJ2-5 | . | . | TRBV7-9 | TGTGCCAGCAGCCCCTGGGGGGTTGGAGAGACCCAGTACTTC | CASSPWGVGETQYF
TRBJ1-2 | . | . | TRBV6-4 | TGTGCCAGCAGTGACTCCCCCCCTAAGACAGGTCGCAAAACCTATGGCTACACCTTC | CASSDSPPKTGRKTYGYTF
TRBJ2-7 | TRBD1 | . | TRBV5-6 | TGTGCCAGCAGCTTGCCGGGACAGGGTATCTCCTACGAGCAGTACTTC | CASSLPGQGISYEQYF
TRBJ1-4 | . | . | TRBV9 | TGTGCCAGCAGCCTCTCGGGATATGAAACTGAAAAACTGTTTTTT | CASSLSGYETEKLFF
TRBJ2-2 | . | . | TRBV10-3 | TGTGCCATCAGTGAGTCCCTCCTGGGGCAGGGTCTTAACACCGGGGAGCTGTTTTTT | CAISESLLGQGLNTGELFF
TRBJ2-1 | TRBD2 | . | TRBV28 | TGTGCCAGCAGTTCCCCCGGGACTAGTGGTCTTAATGAGCAGTTCTTC | CASSSPGTSGLNEQFF
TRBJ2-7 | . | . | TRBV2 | TGTGCCAGCAGTGGCGGACTACCTCCCCTCTCCTACGAGCAGTACTTC | CASSGGLPPLSYEQYF
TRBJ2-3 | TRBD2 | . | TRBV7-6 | TGTGCCAGCAGCTCCCTTGTCTCGGGGGGGCGAGATACGCAGTATTTT | CASSSLVSGGRDTQYF
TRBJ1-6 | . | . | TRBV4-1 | TGCGCCAGCAGCCAAGTCCAGGAGGCTGCGGCTTCACCCCTCCACTTT | CASSQVQEAAASPLHF